One sample yielded the 31 T cell receptor beta chains listed below, sequenced in a study of T cells in women clearing cervical HPV infection. Assay used: immunoSEQ multiplex PCR; TCRdb lists only in-frame clones, some missing. This table holds tens of thousands of clones. Sequenced input: blood buffy coat. Receptors were obtained from a woman aged 18-70 years with a cervical HPV16 infection that either progressed to CIN3+ or cleared (not recorded which).

As for this clone: The read halts 3 residues ahead of the CDR3 end, with the missing end drawn from the germline J gene. V usage is TRBV7-9 and J usage is TRBJ1-2; no reliable D call. The CDR3 runs 14 residues. Germline V gene sequence: CDR1 SEHNR, CDR2 FQNEAQ (reference sequence). CDR3 DNA, as far as it was read: TGTGCCAGCAGCCCTTCGGGTCACTCCTACGAC. This encodes CASSPSGHSYD. Given in full, the CDR3 is CASSPSGHSYDYTF.

Comment on this clone: The CDR3 end lies 3 residues beyond the end of the read and is filled in from the germline J gene. The chain links TRBV12-3 or TRBV12-4 to TRBJ2-2; D uncertain. The CDR3 loop spans 14 amino acids. V was clipped by 2 bases and J by 5 bases, with 9 bases between them. The CDR3 bases that were read are TGTGCCAGCAGTTTAAGTAGAATAACCGGGGAG. This encodes CASSLSRITGE. The full CDR3 sequence reads CASSLSRITGELFF.

On this clone: The read gets to within 3 residues of the CDR3 end, and the germline J gene fills in the rest. The V call is TRBV7-9, the J call TRBJ2-4; 8 bases align to TRBD1. Germline lookup yields CDR1 SEHNR and CDR2 FQNEAQ (reference sequence). This CDR3 has 15 amino acids. The CDR3 protein is CASSLDGTGDYGQYF. Incomplete CDR3 DNA: TGTGCCAGCAGCTTAGATGGGACAGGAGACTATGGT.

Note on this clone: The read terminates 3 residues ahead of where the CDR3 ends, so the germline J gene completes it. The V and J genes are TRBV19 and TRBJ2-1; 11 bases are shared with TRBD2. CDR3 size: 14 residues. Germline lookup yields CDR1 LNHDA and CDR2 SQIVND (reference sequence). V lost 7 bases, J lost 7 bases, and 6 bases stayed unmatched. This CDR3 is CASTLAGGGNEQFF. Partial CDR3 DNA: TGTGCCAGTACTCTAGCGGGGGGCGGGAATGAG.

About this clone: The read comes to an end 3 residues before the CDR3 does, leaving the germline J gene to fill in the end. The rearrangement links TRBV5-1 to TRBJ1-2; D uncertain. V lost 0 bases to trimming and J lost 5 bases, with 11 bases between them. CDR3 length: 14 residues. Germline CDR1 SGHRS, CDR2 YFSETQ. The CDR3 here is CASSLARSDYGYTF. The CDR3 bases that were read are TGCGCCAGCAGCTTGGCCAGGTCAGATTATGGC.

Concerning this clone itself: The read ends 3 residues early relative to the CDR3; the germline J gene fills the gap. The rearrangement joins TRBV19 to TRBJ1-5; weak D call: TRBD1 (5 bases). This CDR3 region has 14 residues. V dropped 10 bases and J dropped 0 bases, with 13 bases sitting between them. Germline CDR1 LNHDA, CDR2 SQIVND (reference sequence). The DNA read from the CDR3 is TGTGCCACCCGGAGGGGATTTAGCAATCAGCCC. The encoded protein is CATRRGFSNQP. The whole CDR3 reads CATRRGFSNQPQHF.

On this clone itself: The read terminates 3 residues ahead of where the CDR3 ends, so the germline J gene completes it. The genes are TRBV18 and TRBJ1-4, with unresolved D. The CDR3 has 15 amino acids. Germline CDR1 reads KGHSH; CDR2 reads LQKENI. Trimming removed 0 bases from V and 4 bases from J, with 9 bases in between. The CDR3 bases that were read are TGTGCCAGCTCACCACCAACCTCTAGTAATGAAAAA. Amino acids: CASSPPTSSNEK. The CDR3 reads in full as CASSPPTSSNEKLFF.

A word on this clone: The read finishes 3 residues shy of the CDR3 end, and the germline J gene is used to complete it. The chain recombines TRBV7-9 with TRBJ2-7; 7 bases fit TRBD1. CDR3 length: 13 amino acids. Germline trimming cut 4 bases from V and 1 base from J; bases unmatched to any gene: 1. The V gene's germline CDR1 is SEHNR and CDR2 FQNEAQ (reference sequence). CDR3 DNA (partial): TGTGCCAGCAGCTGGGGACAGTCCTACGAG. Protein sequence: CASSWGQSYE. Given in full, the CDR3 is CASSWGQSYEQYF. Based on the CDR3 plus reference TRBV7-9 and TRBJ2-7, the full variable domain is DTGVSQNPRHKITKRGQNVTFRCDPISEHNRLYWYRQTLGQGPEFLTYFQNEAQLEKSRLLSDRFSAERPKGSFSTLEIQRTEQGDSAMYLCASSWGQSYEQYFGPGTRLTVT.

In the case of this clone: The read stops 3 residues short of the end of the CDR3; the missing end is completed from the germline J gene. This sequence joins TRBV19 and TRBJ2-2, with D maybe TRBD1 (5 bases). Trimming removed 5 bases from V and 7 bases from J, with 14 bases in between. This CDR3 has 14 amino acids. CDR1 is LNHDA, CDR2 SQIVND, per germline (reference sequence). CDR3 DNA, as far as it was read: TGTGCCAGTAGTGGACGAAGGGGCGGCGGGGAG. Protein product: CASSGRRGGGE. The CDR3 in its entirety is CASSGRRGGGELFF.

A remark on this clone: The CDR3 extends 3 residues past the end of the read, so its final part is completed from the germline J gene. The rearrangement joins TRBV7-3 to TRBJ2-3; D possibly corresponds to TRBD1 (6 bases). Germline-derived CDR1 and CDR2 are SGHTA and FQGTGA. The CDR3 is 16 residues long. Trimming removed 5 bases at V and 2 bases at J, with 17 bases between. The CDR3 DNA, read in part, is TGTGCCAGCAGCCGACCCACCACAGGGCTCACAGATACG. It specifies CASSRPTTGLTDT. The full-length CDR3 reads as CASSRPTTGLTDTQYF.

Notes on this clone: Read sequence stops 3 residues before the CDR3 end, and the germline J gene provides the missing end. The chain joins TRBV7-9 to TRBJ1-2; D is unclear. This CDR3 is built from 15 residues. Germline CDR1 reads SEHNR; CDR2 reads FQNEAQ (reference sequence). The part of the CDR3 DNA that was read is TGTGCCAGCAGCCTCTCGGGCGGGGTGCGAGATACC. This sequence encodes CASSLSGGVRDT. The whole CDR3 sequence reads CASSLSGGVRDTYTF. Filled out from reference TRBV7-9 and TRBJ1-2, the complete variable domain reads DTGVSQNPRHKITKRGQNVTFRCDPISEHNRLYWYRQTLGQGPEFLTYFQNEAQLEKSRLLSDRFSAERPKGSFSTLEIQRTEQGDSAMYLCASSLSGGVRDTYTFGSGTRLTVV.

With regard to this clone: Read data end 3 residues before the CDR3 end; the end is taken from the germline J gene. The V call is TRBV7-2, the J call TRBJ1-2; TRBD1 agrees at 7 bases. Germline loops: CDR1 SGHTA, CDR2 FQGNSA. The CDR3 is made up of 14 amino acids. Trimming took 1 base from V and 4 from J; bases not matched to a gene: 3. The sequenced CDR3 bases are TGTGCCAGCAGCTTAGAAGGACAGGCCTATGGC. Translation: CASSLEGQAYG. The entire CDR3 sequence reads CASSLEGQAYGYTF.

Remarks on this clone: The CDR3 goes on 3 residues after the read ends, and that part is filled in from the germline J gene. The chain combines TRBV14 with TRBJ2-2; tentative D call: TRBD1 (5 bases). Germline V gene data show CDR1 as SGHDN and CDR2 as FVKESK. The CDR3 has 14 amino acids. Trimming left V 1 base short and J 6 bases short, with 9 bases between. The CDR3: CASSQVGASGELFF. The CDR3 DNA, read in part, is TGTGCCAGCAGCCAAGTAGGGGCCTCCGGGGAG.

To note about this clone: The read falls 3 residues short of the CDR3 end, and the missing part is taken from the germline J gene. The chain joins TRBV19 to TRBJ2-5; 12 bases line up with TRBD2. CDR3 length equals 16 residues. V lost 6 bases and J lost 5; bases outside the gene matches: 10. Germline V CDR1 and CDR2: LNHDA, SQIVND (reference sequence). The CDR3 spells CASSPTLAGGQETQYF. The sequenced part of the CDR3 DNA is TGTGCCAGTAGCCCTACTCTAGCGGGGGGGCAGGAGACC.

CDR3 amino acids: CASVNSGANVLTF. CDR3 DNA (partial): TGTGCCAGCGTCAACTCTGGGGCCAACGTC. The gene calls are TRBV2 and TRBJ2-6, with no clear D. The read finishes 3 residues shy of the CDR3 end, and the germline J gene is used to complete it. CDR3 length: 13 residues. V was cut by 8 bases and J by 0 bases, with 5 bases left in between. In germline, CDR1 is SNHLY, CDR2 FYNNEI.

In the case of this clone: Read sequence stops 3 residues before the CDR3 end, and the germline J gene provides the missing end. The rearrangement uses TRBV18 and TRBJ2-1, with a possible D match to TRBD1 (6 bases). The CDR3 consists of 13 residues. Germline CDR1 reads KGHSH; CDR2 reads LQKENI. With 4 bases removed from V and 6 bases from J, the gap between germline ends came to 10 bases. The part of the CDR3 DNA that was read is TGTGCCAGCTCACTCATGGACAGCAATGAG. The encoded protein is CASSLMDSNE. The whole CDR3 region reads CASSLMDSNEQFF.

On this clone itself: The read halts 3 residues ahead of the CDR3 end, with the missing end drawn from the germline J gene. The chain couples TRBV15 to TRBJ2-7; TRBD1 matches 8 bases. The CDR3 runs to 15 residues. The germline V gene has CDR1 LNHNV and CDR2 YYDKDF (reference sequence). The V gene end was trimmed by 3 bases and the J gene end by 3 bases; junction bases not matched to a gene: 7. CDR3 DNA (partial): TGTGCCACCAGCAGCGACAGGGGTCCCCTCTACGAG. This codes for CATSSDRGPLYE. The CDR3 in full is CATSSDRGPLYEQYF.

On this clone itself: The read terminates 3 residues before the CDR3 end, so the remaining end is supplied by the germline J gene. The chain combines TRBV18 with TRBJ1-1; D gene uncertain. Germline V gene lookup returns CDR1 KGHSH and CDR2 LQKENI. The CDR3 spans 13 residues. With 6 bases removed from V and 0 bases from J, the gap between germline ends came to 8 bases. The part of the CDR3 DNA that was read is TGTGCCAGCTCCGGGGAAATGAACACTGAA. Translation: CASSGEMNTE. The complete CDR3 sequence is CASSGEMNTEAFF.

As concerns this clone: The read comes to an end 3 residues before the CDR3 does, leaving the germline J gene to fill in the end. This chain joins TRBV2 and TRBJ2-3; TRBD2 agrees at 13 bases. Germline CDR1 SNHLY, CDR2 FYNNEI. The CDR3 consists of 15 residues. The covered CDR3 bases are TGTGCCAGCAGGGGACTAGCGGGGCCCCAAGAGACG. This gives the protein CASRGLAGPQET. The whole CDR3 sequence is CASRGLAGPQETQYF.

As regards this clone: The CDR3 end is not reached by the read, which stops 3 residues before it; the germline J gene fills it in. The chain uses TRBV7-8 and TRBJ1-4, with TRBD1 matching over 7 bases. CDR3 length: 16 residues. Germline CDR1 and CDR2: SGHVS and FQNEAQ. CDR3 bases read: TGTGCCAGCAGCTTAAGACAGGGACGTAATAATTCACCA. This sequence encodes CASSLRQGRNNSP. The full CDR3 sequence reads CASSLRQGRNNSPLFF.

On this clone: The read terminates 3 residues before the CDR3 end, so the remaining end is supplied by the germline J gene. This sequence joins TRBV4-1 and TRBJ1-1; 7 bases are shared with TRBD1. Trimming removed 3 bases from V and 4 bases from J; junction bases left unmatched: 5. In germline, CDR1 is MGHRA, CDR2 YSYEKL. The CDR3 consists of 14 residues. The CDR3 bases that were read are TGCGCCAGCAGCCAGGACAGGCGCACCACTGAA. The encoded protein is CASSQDRRTTE. The full-length CDR3 reads as CASSQDRRTTEAFF.

Remarks on this clone: From the germline J gene comes the end of the CDR3, since the read stops 3 residues before it. The chain carries TRBV5-1 and TRBJ2-2; TRBD1 aligns across 7 bases. The CDR3 has 16 amino acids. Germline V gives CDR1 SGHRS, CDR2 YFSETQ. The CDR3 DNA, read in part, is TGCGCCAGCAGCTGGGGGCTTGGGACAGCCTATTCACCG. It yields the protein CASSWGLGTAYSP. The CDR3, in full, reads CASSWGLGTAYSPLFF.

A remark on this clone: Coverage ceases 3 residues before the CDR3 finishes, and the germline J gene fills in the end. This chain joins TRBV6-7 and TRBJ2-3, with TRBD2 identical over 9 bases. TRBV6-7 is noted as an ORF with a role that remains uncertain. This CDR3 has 15 amino acids. V lost 6 bases and J lost 2; bases outside the gene matches: 6. The covered CDR3 bases are TGTGCCAGCAGCCTCCGACTAGCGGCCACAGATACG. Translation gives CASSLRLAATDT. The entire CDR3 reads CASSLRLAATDTQYF.

Turning to this clone: The CDR3 end is not reached by the read, which stops 3 residues before it; the germline J gene fills it in. The chain uses TRBV5-1 and TRBJ2-1; D is perhaps TRBD1 (5 bases). Per germline, CDR1 SGHRS and CDR2 YFSETQ. This CDR3 region has 15 residues. Trimming cost V 1 base and J 5 bases, with 13 bases left between them. CDR3 DNA, as far as it was read: TGCGCCAGCAGCTTGTACCAGGGCCTGGACAATGAG. This codes for CASSLYQGLDNE. The entire CDR3 is CASSLYQGLDNEQFF.

The CDR3 loop is CASSHQGRSFYGYTF. Partial CDR3 DNA: TGTGCCAGCTCTCATCAGGGTCGATCCTTCTATGGC. The genes are TRBV7-9 and TRBJ1-2; D might be TRBD1 (5 bases). The CDR3 end is not reached by the read, which stops 3 residues before it; the germline J gene fills it in. Trimming cost V 8 bases and J 4 bases, with 20 bases left between them. Germline assignment: CDR1 SEHNR and CDR2 FQNEAQ (reference sequence). The CDR3 covers 15 residues.

As regards this clone: The read ends 3 residues shy of where the CDR3 ends; the end is completed using the germline J gene. The chain combines TRBV4-2 with TRBJ2-3; 7 nucleotides align to TRBD2. The germline V gene has CDR1 LGHNA and CDR2 YNFKEQ. The CDR3 totals 17 residues. Trimming removed 0 bases from V and 4 bases from J; junction bases left unmatched: 10. The sequenced part of the CDR3 DNA is TGTGCCAGCAGCCAAGAAATGGGAGAGGGGAGGGCAGATACG. It translates to CASSQEMGEGRADT. The complete CDR3 reads CASSQEMGEGRADTQYF.

Concerning this clone: Sequencing ends 3 residues short of the CDR3 end; the germline J gene provides the rest. The chain couples TRBV2 to TRBJ2-1; 9 bases align to TRBD1. Germline-derived CDR1 and CDR2 are SNHLY and FYNNEI. The CDR3 sequence is 15 residues long. Germline trimming cut 5 bases from V and 6 bases from J; bases unmatched to any gene: 8. The CDR3: CASSSQGAGINEQFF. Partial CDR3 DNA: TGTGCCAGCAGTTCACAGGGGGCCGGGATCAATGAG.

Notes on this clone: The read is 3 residues too short to cover the CDR3 end, so that end is filled in from the germline J gene. V and J are TRBV2 and TRBJ2-2; weak D call: TRBD1 (5 bases). CDR1 SNHLY and CDR2 FYNNEI come from the germline V gene. CDR3 length: 14 amino acids. The DNA read from the CDR3 is TGTGCCAGTCTCAGGAACTCTGGGGCCAACGTG. It yields the protein CASLRNSGANV. The entire CDR3 protein reads CASLRNSGANVLFF.

Notes on this clone: The read comes to an end 3 residues before the CDR3 does, leaving the germline J gene to fill in the end. The chain has TRBV5-1 and TRBJ2-7, with a possible D match to TRBD2 (7 bases). The germline V gene has CDR1 SGHRS and CDR2 YFSETQ. V lost 3 bases and J 5 bases, leaving 12 bases between the germline ends. CDR3 length equals 13 residues. The CDR3 loop is CASSSGGPHEQYF. Partial CDR3 DNA: TGCGCCAGCAGCTCCGGGGGGCCCCACGAG.

Remarks on this clone: The missing CDR3 end, 3 residues past where the read stops, is filled in from the germline J gene. This sequence joins TRBV10-1 and TRBJ2-7, with a possible D match to TRBD1 (6 bases). The germline gives CDR1 WNHNN, CDR2 SYGVQD (reference sequence). The CDR3 has 15 residues. The V end was cut by 0 bases, the J end by 5 bases, with 14 bases between. The covered CDR3 bases are TGCGCCAGCAGTGAGTCCCCAGCGCAGGGGCACGAG. Residues: CASSESPAQGHE. The CDR3 as a whole reads CASSESPAQGHEQYF.

To note about this clone: Sequencing ends 3 residues short of the CDR3 end; the germline J gene provides the rest. This rearrangement joins TRBV6-1 to TRBJ1-5; weak D call: TRBD1 (5 bases). The CDR3 contains 15 residues. V lost 4 bases and J lost 6, with 16 bases in between. CDR1 is MNHNS, CDR2 SASEGT, per germline. Incomplete CDR3 DNA: TGTGCCAGCAGTGTGACAGTCAATAGCGGTCAGCCC. It specifies CASSVTVNSGQP. The full CDR3 reads CASSVTVNSGQPQHF.